This T cell receptor beta chain stems from a study of glioma-infiltrating T cells. Whole-study findings and limits: Above-expected tissue-blood divergence occurred in all gliomas, most in low-grade ones.

Amplification of TCR alpha and beta CDR3 regions from RNA used iRepertoire nested multiplex PCR. Via MiXCR, TCRdb re-called the multiplex PCR reads, giving one row per CDR3 protein. This table holds around 100,000 distinct CDR3 sequences, roughly 30% found once. The CDR3 covers 14 residues. Trimming stripped 5 bases from V and 6 bases from J, with 16 bases between. A word on this clonotype: Its target is not known. This sequence may be a read error, since a much larger clone differs from it by one base.

The sequence was obtained from a human donor with low-grade glioma or glioblastoma, undergoing nonglioma brain surgery, or in good health (not recorded which). This chain connects TRBV12-3 or TRBV12-4 to TRBJ1-1, with D possibly TRBD1 on 6 matching bases. The sample was glioma tissue, nonneoplastic brain tissue, or PBMCs (not recorded which). The CDR3 sequence is CASSNTGWGSEAFF. The CDR3 DNA reads as TGTGCCAGCAGTAACACAGGGTGGGGATCTGAAGCTTTCTTT.